Shown below are 16 T cell receptor beta chains from a single sample sequenced in a study of T cell changes during pregnancy in multiple sclerosis. Here immunoSEQ multiplex PCR was the method, and the copy in TCRdb shows in-frame clones only, minus some. The sample lists around 100,000 clones; 75% to 95% were seen once. The material was peripheral blood, obtained in the second trimester of pregnancy. These receptor sequences come from a female donor in good health, enrolled as a control in a pregnancy study.

The chain employs TRBV5-1 and TRBJ1-6; D is undetermined. This CDR3 region has 16 residues. The germline V gene encodes CDR1 SGHRS and CDR2 YFSETQ. V gave up 0 bases and J gave up 8 bases, with 15 bases separating them. The CDR3 nucleotides are TGCGCCAGCAGCTTGGCCCCCCAAGTTAGTGATTCACCCCTCCACTTT. Translated, it gives CASSLAPQVSDSPLHF.

This chain uses TRBV6-1 with TRBJ1-5; 8 bases line up with TRBD1. CDR3 length equals 14 residues. Looked up from germline, CDR1 is MNHNS and CDR2 is SASEGT. V trimming: 6 bases; J trimming: 4 bases; junction bases outside the gene matches: 5. CDR3 sequence: CASSLTGANQPQHF. The CDR3 DNA reads TGTGCCAGCAGCCTGACAGGGGCTAATCAGCCCCAGCATTTT.

J is TRBJ1-5 and V is TRBV4-2; D remains ambiguous. The CDR3 length is 15 residues. Looked up from germline, CDR1 is LGHNA and CDR2 is YNFKEQ. V was cut by 1 base and J by 4 bases, with 11 bases left in between. This chain's CDR3 is CASSQGVVENQPQHF. In nucleotides, the CDR3 is TGTGCCAGCAGCCAAGGGGTGGTGGAGAATCAGCCCCAGCATTTT.

The chain combines TRBV2 with TRBJ2-2; a possible D gene is TRBD2 (5 bases). Between the trimmed V and J ends, which lost 6 bases and 3 bases, there was a span of 8 bases. This CDR3 has 13 amino acids. Germline CDR1 and CDR2: SNHLY and FYNNEI. The chain's CDR3 is CASRLDHTGELFF. The CDR3 region has the DNA TGTGCCAGCAGACTAGACCACACCGGGGAGCTGTTTTTT. Filled out from reference TRBV2 and TRBJ2-2, the complete variable domain reads EPEVTQTPSHQVTQMGQEVILRCVPISNHLYFYWYRQILGQKVEFLVSFYNNEISEKSEIFDDQFSVERPDGSNFTLKIRSTKLEDSAMYFCASRLDHTGELFFGEGSRLTVL.

V is TRBV27 and J is TRBJ2-3, with TRBD1 identical over 10 bases. J gave up 5 bases and V 6 bases, and 14 bases lay outside the gene matches. The germline gives CDR1 MNHEY, CDR2 SMNVEV (reference sequence). The CDR3 loop spans 17 amino acids. The CDR3 region is CASSLFRGTGAVDTQYF. CDR3 nucleotides: TGTGCCAGCAGCCTCTTTAGGGGGACAGGGGCGGTAGATACGCAGTATTTT.

Only one count was recorded for this clone. The chain links TRBV4-3 to TRBJ1-2, with a possible D match to TRBD1 (5 bases). With 0 bases removed from V and 2 bases from J, the gap between germline ends came to 7 bases. CDR3 length: 14 amino acids. Germline lookup yields CDR1 LGHNA and CDR2 YSLEER. CDR3 DNA sequence: TGCGCCAGCAGCCAAGATCAGGGAAACTATGGCTACACCTTC. Residues: CASSQDQGNYGYTF.

This clone was counted a single time. The rearrangement links TRBV28 to TRBJ1-5, with 8 bases lining up with TRBD1. The CDR3 runs 15 residues. Germline V gene lookup returns CDR1 MDHEN and CDR2 SYDVKM. V shed 4 bases and J 2 bases; nucleotides not matched to a gene: 4. The CDR3 is CASSSGGSGNQPQHF. CDR3 in DNA: TGTGCCAGCAGTTCAGGGGGCAGCGGCAATCAGCCCCAGCATTTT.

The rearrangement joins TRBV20-1 to TRBJ1-2; D gene uncertain. V was trimmed by 3 bases and J by 8 bases, leaving 4 bases between them. Germline lookup yields CDR1 DFQATT and CDR2 SNEGSKA (reference sequence). The CDR3 totals 9 residues. CDR3 residues: CSASRGYTF. In DNA form, the CDR3 reads TGCAGTGCTAGCCGGGGCTACACCTTC.

The gene calls are TRBV10-2 and TRBJ2-5, with 14 bases matching TRBD2. V lost 3 bases to trimming and J lost 0 bases; unmatched junction nucleotides: 9. Germline V lookup: CDR1 WSHSY, CDR2 SAAADI. The CDR3 length is 19 residues. This CDR3 reads CASSDPGLAGGQYQETQYF. In nucleotides, the CDR3 is TGCGCCAGCAGTGACCCAGGACTAGCGGGAGGCCAGTACCAAGAGACCCAGTACTTC.

The rearrangement links TRBV9 to TRBJ2-7; no clear D gene. CDR3 length: 13 residues. The germline V and J ends were trimmed by 0 bases and 5 bases, with 9 bases remaining between them. Germline CDR1 SGDLS, CDR2 YYNGEE. CDR3 in DNA: TGTGCCAGCAGCGTAGGAGTGGCGGACGAGCAGTACTTC. Translating gives CASSVGVADEQYF. Looking up the rest from reference TRBV9 and TRBJ2-7 gives the full variable domain: DSGVTQTPKHLITATGQRVTLRCSPRSGDLSVYWYQQSLDQGLQFLIQYYNGEERAKGNILERFSAQQFPDLHSELNLSSLELGDSALYFCASSVGVADEQYFGPGTRLTVT.

The rearrangement uses TRBV6-5 and TRBJ1-2, with a weak D call TRBD1 (6 bases). V was cut by 6 bases and J by 4 bases, with 15 bases left in between. The CDR3 runs 14 residues. Germline-derived CDR1 and CDR2 are MNHEY and SVGAGI. CDR3 amino acids: CASRKPGQIYGYTF. CDR3 DNA: TGTGCCAGCAGGAAACCGGGACAAATCTATGGCTACACCTTC.

This clone was counted once. The rearrangement joins TRBV11-2 to TRBJ2-3; 14 bases match TRBD2. V lost 4 bases, J lost 7 bases, and 7 bases stayed unmatched. Germline CDR1 reads SGHAT; CDR2 reads FQNNGV. This CDR3 comprises 16 residues. CDR3 bases: TGTGCCAGCAGCTCCCGACTAGCGGGGGGGCTGTATACGCAGTATTTT. Translated, it gives CASSSRLAGGLYTQYF.

V gene TRBV18 combines with J gene TRBJ1-2; 8 nucleotides agree with TRBD1. The junction had 3 bases not matched to a gene; V was cut back by 0 bases and J by 6 bases. Germline CDR1 reads KGHSH; CDR2 reads LQKENI. The CDR3 is made up of 14 amino acids. CDR3 DNA: TGTGCCAGCTCACCACCCGGGACAGGAGATGGCTACACCTTC. Protein product: CASSPPGTGDGYTF. Combining the CDR3 with reference TRBV18 and TRBJ1-2 gives the whole variable domain NAGVMQNPRHLVRRRGQEARLRCSPMKGHSHVYWYRQLPEEGLKFMVYLQKENIIDESGMPKERFSAEFPKEGPSILRIQQVVRGDSAAYFCASSPPGTGDGYTFGSGTRLTVV.

This rearrangement joins TRBV6-6 to TRBJ1-5, with D unresolved. The germline V and J ends were trimmed by 2 bases and 9 bases, with 8 bases remaining between them. This CDR3 has 12 amino acids. Germline CDR1 reads MNHNY; CDR2 reads SVGAGI (reference sequence). The CDR3 DNA reads TGTGCCAGCAGTTACGGGGAGGGGCCCCAGCATTTT. The encoded protein is CASSYGEGPQHF.

The CDR3: CASSETGLANEKLFF. In DNA, the CDR3 is TGTGCCAGCAGTGAAACCGGACTCGCTAATGAAAAACTGTTTTTT. The J gene is TRBJ1-4, the V gene TRBV2; D unresolved. The germline V gene encodes CDR1 SNHLY and CDR2 FYNNEI. This CDR3 spans 15 amino acids. V lost 2 bases and J 3 bases, leaving 10 bases between the germline ends.

V usage is TRBV5-1 and J usage is TRBJ1-1; D is uncertain. Germline-derived CDR1 and CDR2 are SGHRS and YFSETQ. The CDR3 spans 13 residues. V lost 0 bases and J lost 10, with 13 bases in between. The CDR3 DNA is TGCGCCAGCAGCTTGGGAGGGAGAAGTGGAGCTTTCTTT. Translation gives CASSLGGRSGAFF.